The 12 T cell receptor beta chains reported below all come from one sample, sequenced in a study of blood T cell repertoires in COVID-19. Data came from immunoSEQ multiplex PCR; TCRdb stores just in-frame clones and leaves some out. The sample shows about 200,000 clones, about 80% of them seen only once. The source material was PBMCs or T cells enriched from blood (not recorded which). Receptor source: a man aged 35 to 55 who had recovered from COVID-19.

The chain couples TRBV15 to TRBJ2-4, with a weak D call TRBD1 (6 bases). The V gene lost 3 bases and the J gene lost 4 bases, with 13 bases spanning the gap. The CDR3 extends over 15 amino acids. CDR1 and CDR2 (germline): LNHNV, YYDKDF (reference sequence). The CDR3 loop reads CATSRAGTLKNIQYF. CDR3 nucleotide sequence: TGTGCCACCAGCAGGGCCGGGACACTAAAAAACATTCAGTACTTC.

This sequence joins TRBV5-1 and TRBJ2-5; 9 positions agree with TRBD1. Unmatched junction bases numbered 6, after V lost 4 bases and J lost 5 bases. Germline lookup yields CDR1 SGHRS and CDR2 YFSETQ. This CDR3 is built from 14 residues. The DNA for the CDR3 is TGCGCCAGCAGCGGCGGGACAGGGAGGGAGACCCAGTACTTC. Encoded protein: CASSGGTGRETQYF.

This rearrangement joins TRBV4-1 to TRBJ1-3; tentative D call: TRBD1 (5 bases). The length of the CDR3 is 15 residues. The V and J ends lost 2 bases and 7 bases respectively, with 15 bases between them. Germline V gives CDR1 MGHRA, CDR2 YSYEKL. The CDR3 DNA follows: TGCGCCAGCAGCCAAATTCTGGGGCTGCCGAACACCATATATTTT. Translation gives CASSQILGLPNTIYF.

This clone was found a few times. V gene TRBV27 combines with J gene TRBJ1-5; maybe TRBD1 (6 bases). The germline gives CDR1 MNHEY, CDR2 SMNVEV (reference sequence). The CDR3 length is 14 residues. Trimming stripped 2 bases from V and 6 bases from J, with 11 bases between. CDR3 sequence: CASSLRGGGQPQHF. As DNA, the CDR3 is TGTGCCAGCAGTTTAAGGGGGGGCGGTCAGCCCCAGCATTTT.

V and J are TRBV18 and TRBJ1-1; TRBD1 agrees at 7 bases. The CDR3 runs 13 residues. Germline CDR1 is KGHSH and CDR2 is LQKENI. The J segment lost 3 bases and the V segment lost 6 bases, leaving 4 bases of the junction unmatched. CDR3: CASSWGTDTEAFF. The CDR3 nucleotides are TGTGCCAGCTCCTGGGGGACAGACACTGAAGCTTTCTTT.

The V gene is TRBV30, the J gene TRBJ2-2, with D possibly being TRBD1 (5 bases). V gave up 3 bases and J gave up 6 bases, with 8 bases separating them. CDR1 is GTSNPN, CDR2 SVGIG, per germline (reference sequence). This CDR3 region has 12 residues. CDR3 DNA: TGTGCCTGGAGGACAGTCCCCGGGGAGCTGTTTTTT. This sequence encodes CAWRTVPGELFF.

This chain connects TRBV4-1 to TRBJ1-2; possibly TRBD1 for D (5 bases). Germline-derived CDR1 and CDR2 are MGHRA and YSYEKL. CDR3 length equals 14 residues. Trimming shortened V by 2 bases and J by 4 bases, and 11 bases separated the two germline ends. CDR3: CASSQLTDLYGYTF. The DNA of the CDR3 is TGCGCCAGCAGCCAATTGACAGACCTCTATGGCTACACCTTC.

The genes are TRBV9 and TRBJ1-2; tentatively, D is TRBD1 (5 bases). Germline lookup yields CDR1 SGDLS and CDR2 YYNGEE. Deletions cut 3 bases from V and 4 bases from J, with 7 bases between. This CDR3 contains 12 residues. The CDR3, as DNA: TGTGCCAGCAGCGCAGGGTCCTATGGCTACACCTTC. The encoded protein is CASSAGSYGYTF.

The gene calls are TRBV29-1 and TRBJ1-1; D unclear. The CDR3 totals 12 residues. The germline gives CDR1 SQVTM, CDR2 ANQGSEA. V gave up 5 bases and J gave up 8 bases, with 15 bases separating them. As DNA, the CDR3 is TGCAGCGTTCGGGAAGGGAGTCAGGAAGCTTTCTTT. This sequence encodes CSVREGSQEAFF.

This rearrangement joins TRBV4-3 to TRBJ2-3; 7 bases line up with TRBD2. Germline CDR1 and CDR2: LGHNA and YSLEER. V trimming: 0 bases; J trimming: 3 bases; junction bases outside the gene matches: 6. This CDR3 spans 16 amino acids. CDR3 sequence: CASSQDYTSATDTQYF. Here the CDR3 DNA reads TGCGCCAGCAGCCAAGATTACACTAGCGCGACAGATACGCAGTATTTT.

CDR3 sequence: CASSPGDRVRGYGYTF. CDR3 sequence (DNA): TGTGCCAGCAGCCCTGGGGACAGGGTACGGGGCTATGGCTACACCTTC. The genes are TRBV28 and TRBJ1-2, with TRBD1 matching 9 bases. Germline loops: CDR1 MDHEN, CDR2 SYDVKM. The CDR3 extends over 16 amino acids. V gave up 6 bases and J gave up 4 bases; unmatched junction bases: 12.

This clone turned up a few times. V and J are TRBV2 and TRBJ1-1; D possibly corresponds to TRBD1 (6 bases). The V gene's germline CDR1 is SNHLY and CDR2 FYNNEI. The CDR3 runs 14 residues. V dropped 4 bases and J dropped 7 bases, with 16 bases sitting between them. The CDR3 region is CASSGLRGRNEAFF. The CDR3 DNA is TGTGCCAGCAGTGGGCTCAGGGGCCGTAATGAAGCTTTCTTT.